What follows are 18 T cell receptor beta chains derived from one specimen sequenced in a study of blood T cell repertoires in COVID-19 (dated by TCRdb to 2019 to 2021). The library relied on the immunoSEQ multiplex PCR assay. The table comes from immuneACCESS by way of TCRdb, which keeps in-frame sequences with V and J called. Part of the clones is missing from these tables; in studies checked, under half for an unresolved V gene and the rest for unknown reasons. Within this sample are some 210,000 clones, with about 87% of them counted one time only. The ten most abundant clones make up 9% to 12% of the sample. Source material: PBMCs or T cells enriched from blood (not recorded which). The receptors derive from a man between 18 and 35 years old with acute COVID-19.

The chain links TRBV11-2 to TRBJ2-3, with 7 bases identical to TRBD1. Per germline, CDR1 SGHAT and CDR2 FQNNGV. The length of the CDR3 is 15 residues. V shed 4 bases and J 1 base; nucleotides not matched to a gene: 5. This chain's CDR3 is CASSSDRARTDTQYF. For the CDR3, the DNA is TGTGCCAGCAGCTCCGACAGGGCCCGCACAGATACGCAGTATTTT.

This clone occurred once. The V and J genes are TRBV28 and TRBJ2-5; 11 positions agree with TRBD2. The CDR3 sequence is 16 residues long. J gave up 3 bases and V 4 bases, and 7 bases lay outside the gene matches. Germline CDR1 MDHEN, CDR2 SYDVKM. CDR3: CASSSRLAGREETQYF. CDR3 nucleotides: TGTGCCAGCAGTTCCAGACTAGCGGGACGGGAAGAGACCCAGTACTTC.

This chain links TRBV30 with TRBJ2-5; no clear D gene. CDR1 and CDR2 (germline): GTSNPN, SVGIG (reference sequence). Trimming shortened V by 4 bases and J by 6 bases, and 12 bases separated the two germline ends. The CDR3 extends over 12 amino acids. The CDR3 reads CAWIQNGQTQYF. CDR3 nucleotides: TGTGCCTGGATTCAAAATGGGCAGACCCAGTACTTC.

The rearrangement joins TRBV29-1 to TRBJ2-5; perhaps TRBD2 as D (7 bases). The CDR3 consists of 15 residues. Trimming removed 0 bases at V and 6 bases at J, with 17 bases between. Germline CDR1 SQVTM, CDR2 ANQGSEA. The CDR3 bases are TGCAGCGTTGAAGACTCGGGGGGCAGGGGACAGACCCAGTACTTC. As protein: CSVEDSGGRGQTQYF. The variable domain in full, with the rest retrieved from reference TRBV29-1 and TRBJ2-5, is SAVISQKPSRDICQRGTSLTIQCQVDSQVTMMFWYRQQPGQSLTLIATANQGSEATYESGFVIDKFPISRPNLTFSTLTVSNMSPEDSSIYLCSVEDSGGRGQTQYFGPGTRLLVL.

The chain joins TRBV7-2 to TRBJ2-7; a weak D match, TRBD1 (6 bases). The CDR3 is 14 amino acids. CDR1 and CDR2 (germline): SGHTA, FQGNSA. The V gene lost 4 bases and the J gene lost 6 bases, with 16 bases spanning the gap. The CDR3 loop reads CASSSDRNRPEQYF. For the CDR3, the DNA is TGTGCCAGCAGCTCGGACAGAAACCGTCCCGAGCAGTACTTC.

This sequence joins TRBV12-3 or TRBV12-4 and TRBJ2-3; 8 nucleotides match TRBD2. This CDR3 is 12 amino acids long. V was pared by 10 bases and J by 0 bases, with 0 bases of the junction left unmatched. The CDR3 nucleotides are TGTGCCACGGGGGGGAGCACAGATACGCAGTATTTT. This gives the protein CATGGSTDTQYF.

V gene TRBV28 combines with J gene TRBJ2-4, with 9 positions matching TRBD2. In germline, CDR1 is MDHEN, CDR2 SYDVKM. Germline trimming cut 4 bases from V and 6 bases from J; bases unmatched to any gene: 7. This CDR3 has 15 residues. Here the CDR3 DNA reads TGTGCCAGCAGTTCCACCCATAGCGGGAGAAACATTCAGTACTTC. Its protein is CASSSTHSGRNIQYF. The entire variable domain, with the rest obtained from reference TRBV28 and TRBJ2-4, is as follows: DVKVTQSSRYLVKRTGEKVFLECVQDMDHENMFWYRQDPGLGLRLIYFSYDVKMKEKGDIPEGYSVSREKKERFSLILESASTNQTSMYLCASSSTHSGRNIQYFGAGTRLSVL.

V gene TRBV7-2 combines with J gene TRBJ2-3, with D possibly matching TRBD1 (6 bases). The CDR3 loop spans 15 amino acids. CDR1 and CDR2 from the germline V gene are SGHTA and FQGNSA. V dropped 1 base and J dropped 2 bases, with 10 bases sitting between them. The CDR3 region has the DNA TGTGCCAGCAGCTTAGAGACAGGCTCCACAGATACGCAGTATTTT. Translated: CASSLETGSTDTQYF.

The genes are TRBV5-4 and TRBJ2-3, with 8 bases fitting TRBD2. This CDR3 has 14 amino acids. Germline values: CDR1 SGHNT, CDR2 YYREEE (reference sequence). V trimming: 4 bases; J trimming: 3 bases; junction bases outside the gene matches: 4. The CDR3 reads CASSKTSATDTQYF. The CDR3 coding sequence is TGTGCCAGCAGCAAGACTAGCGCGACAGATACGCAGTATTTT.

The CDR3 region is CASSLRLAGGDNEQFF. Written as DNA, the CDR3 is TGCGCCAGCAGCTTAAGACTAGCGGGAGGGGACAATGAGCAGTTCTTC. J is TRBJ2-1 and V is TRBV5-1, with TRBD2 identical over 14 bases. Per germline, CDR1 SGHRS and CDR2 YFSETQ. V shed 2 bases, J shed 5 bases, and the junction held 3 bases outside the gene matches. The CDR3 totals 16 residues.

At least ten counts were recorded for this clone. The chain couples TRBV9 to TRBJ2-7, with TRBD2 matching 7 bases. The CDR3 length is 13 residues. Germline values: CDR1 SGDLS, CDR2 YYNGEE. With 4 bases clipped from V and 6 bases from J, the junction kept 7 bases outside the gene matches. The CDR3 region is CASSPRRETEQYF. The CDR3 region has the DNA TGTGCCAGCAGCCCCAGGCGGGAGACCGAGCAGTACTTC.

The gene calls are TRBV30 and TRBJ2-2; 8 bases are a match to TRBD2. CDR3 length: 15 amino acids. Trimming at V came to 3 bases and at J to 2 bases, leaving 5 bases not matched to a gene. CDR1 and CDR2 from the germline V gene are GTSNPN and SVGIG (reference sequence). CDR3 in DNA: TGTGCCTGGAGGCGACTAGCGCGCAACACCGGGGAGCTGTTTTTT. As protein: CAWRRLARNTGELFF.

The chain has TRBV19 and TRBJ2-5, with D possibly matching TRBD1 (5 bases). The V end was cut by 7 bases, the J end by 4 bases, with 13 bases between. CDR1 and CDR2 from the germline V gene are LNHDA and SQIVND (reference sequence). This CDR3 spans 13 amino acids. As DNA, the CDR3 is TGTGCCAGTATAGGGGCCCCAGGAGAGACCCAGTACTTC. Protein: CASIGAPGETQYF.

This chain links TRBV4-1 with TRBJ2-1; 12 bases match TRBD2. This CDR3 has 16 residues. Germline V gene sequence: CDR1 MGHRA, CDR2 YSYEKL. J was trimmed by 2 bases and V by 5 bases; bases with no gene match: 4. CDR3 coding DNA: TGCGCCAGCAGCGGGACTAGCGGGCGTGCCTACAATGAGCAGTTCTTC. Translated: CASSGTSGRAYNEQFF.

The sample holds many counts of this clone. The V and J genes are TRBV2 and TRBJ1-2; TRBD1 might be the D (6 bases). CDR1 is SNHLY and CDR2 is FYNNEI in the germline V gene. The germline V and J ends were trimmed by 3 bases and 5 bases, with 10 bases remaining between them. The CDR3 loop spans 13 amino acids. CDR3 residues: CASSERQVYGYTF. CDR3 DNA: TGTGCCAGCAGTGAGCGACAGGTGTATGGCTACACCTTC. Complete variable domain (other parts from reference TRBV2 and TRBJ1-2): EPEVTQTPSHQVTQMGQEVILRCVPISNHLYFYWYRQILGQKVEFLVSFYNNEISEKSEIFDDQFSVERPDGSNFTLKIRSTKLEDSAMYFCASSERQVYGYTFGSGTRLTVV.

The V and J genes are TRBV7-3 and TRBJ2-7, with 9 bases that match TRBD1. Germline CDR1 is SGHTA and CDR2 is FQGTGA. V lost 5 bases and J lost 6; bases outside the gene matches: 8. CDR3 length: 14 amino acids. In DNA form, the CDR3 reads TGTGCCAGCAGCACGGGACAGGGTGCGAGCGAGCAGTACTTC. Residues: CASSTGQGASEQYF.

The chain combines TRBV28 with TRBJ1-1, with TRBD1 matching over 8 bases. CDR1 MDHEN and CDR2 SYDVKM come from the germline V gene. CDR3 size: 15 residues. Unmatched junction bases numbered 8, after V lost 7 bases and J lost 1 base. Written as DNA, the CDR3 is TGTGCCAGCAACGTAAACAGGGGGTCGAACACTGAAGCTTTCTTT. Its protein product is CASNVNRGSNTEAFF.

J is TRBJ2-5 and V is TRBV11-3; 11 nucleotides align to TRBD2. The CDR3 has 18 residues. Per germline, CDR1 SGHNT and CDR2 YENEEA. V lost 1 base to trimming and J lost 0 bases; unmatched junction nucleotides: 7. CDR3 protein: CASSLGLAGRGYQETQYF. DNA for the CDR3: TGTGCCAGCAGCTTAGGACTAGCGGGAAGGGGCTACCAAGAGACCCAGTACTTC. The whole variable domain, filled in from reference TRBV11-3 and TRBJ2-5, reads EAGVVQSPRYKIIEKKQPVAFWCNPISGHNTLYWYLQNLGQGPELLIRYENEEAVDDSQLPKDRFSAERLKGVDSTLKIQPAELGDSAVYLCASSLGLAGRGYQETQYFGPGTRLLVL.